This T cell receptor beta chain was recovered during a study of cytomegalovirus exposure and HLA in healthy donors (TCRdb year 2017). Notes on the research overall: An earlier analysis of 587 of the donors reported 250 to 300 Gb of sequence data and more than 90 million unique TCR beta sequences from about 179 million T cells. An early release that covered some 640 HLA-typed donors contained approximately 300 gigabases of sequencing data and tens of millions of unique TCR sequences. The genetic ancestry cluster associated with self-reported Caucasian donors included around 76% of the roughly 400 genotyped donors. The study aimed to test whether cataloging public T cell receptors could reveal signatures of past pathogen exposure. The study profiled the T cell repertoires of under 700 subjects by immunosequencing and related them to cytomegalovirus serostatus. In addition to the first cohort of roughly 700 subjects, a separate validation cohort of approximately 110 different subjects was used. High-throughput TCR immunosequencing, statistical association of individual TCRs with disease status, and machine learning were combined to predict cytomegalovirus infection status. In a later analysis, previously published TCR beta repertoires from 670 or so donors were re-analyzed and high-resolution HLA genotyping was added so that TCR occurrence patterns could be studied. Rather than drawing on any new phenotypic data, the later analysis identified candidate immune exposures from TCR beta sequences and the way those sequences occurred across donors. In an earlier analysis of 500 to 650 of the donors, high-throughput TCR beta sequencing was used to judge whether each TCR beta V gene segment behaved as functional or pseudogenic. Donor age, sex, ethnicity and CMV serostatus were compiled together with the repertoire data. In a later genetic analysis, genome-wide SNP genotypes for about three fifths of the 666 donors were used, and that subset was treated as a discovery cohort. Every discovery cohort repertoire had been produced on one sequencing platform. HLA typing covered class I and class II loci at four-digit resolution. Typing coverage varied by locus: roughly 629-640 donors for A, B, C, DRB1 and DQB1; about 520 for DQA1; 606 for DPA1; 450 to 480 for DPB1. Five DR-DQ haplotypes were handled as single units for association and clustering, since linkage in the cohort was strong. Across approximately 400 genotyped donors of the cohort, an average of 235,054 unique TCR beta nucleotide sequences per donor were sequenced, and roughly a sixth of those sequences were non-productive.

The cohort consisted of hundreds of healthy bone marrow donors. At the time of sampling, every cohort member was nominally healthy, though immune exposures that went unrecorded were likely present. The donor tested CMV seronegative, placing the donor among the roughly 400 seronegative members of the cohort. Every donor gave a peripheral blood sample, and the peripheral blood mononuclear cells from that sample were used for TCR beta sequencing. Genomic DNA extraction from the blood cell samples was performed with the Qiagen DNeasy Blood Extraction Kit. Overall study outcomes, separate from this receptor: Immune exposure information for the cohort was limited to CMV serostatus. A further reported finding was that TCR beta sequences accurately predicted the HLA-A and HLA-B alleles for most subjects in the first cohort. In this cohort, only TCR beta chains were sequenced, and detectable features were limited by the absence of alpha or paired-chain data. Broadly in line with IMGT annotations, most TCR beta V segments showed up in productive rearrangements about 87% or about 30% of the time in an earlier analysis of a few hundred of the donors. Several of the top co-occurrence clusters appeared to be linked to parvovirus B19, influenza, CMV and Epstein-Barr virus, according to a later analysis. The classifier was reported to diagnose cytomegalovirus status with high specificity and sensitivity in both the original cohort and the validation cohort. A few of the identified cytomegalovirus-associated TCR beta chains were confirmed in vitro to be specific for cytomegalovirus antigens. Some IMGT-functional V segments, including TRBV6-2 and TRBV6-3, could not be distinguished by the 87-base-pair reads and were therefore excluded. The study gave a list of some 150 TCR beta chains associated with cytomegalovirus. In a later genetic analysis, a missense DCLRE1C variant was associated with V-gene and J-gene trimming of TCR beta chains, and the association was replicated in an independent cohort. It was suggested by the authors that the approach could potentially be generalized to other disease states and immunological phenotypes. According to a later genetic analysis, donors in an Asian-associated ancestry cluster had fewer N-insertions in productive TCRs than the roughly 670-donor mean. When HLA alleles, especially DR and DQ, strongly co-occurred, TCR associations were difficult to assign to individual alleles. In a later analysis, TCR association rates were found to vary across HLA loci, with the most associated TCRs seen for DRB1 alleles and the fewest for HLA-C alleles. Because counts were too low, more than 15 rarely observed V segments, including chromosome 9 orphons, were left out of the earlier analysis of about 500 of the donors. HLA typing was unavailable for some donors at each locus, so association tests used only the typed subset. In a later analysis, some 17,000 TCR beta sequences were associated with specific HLA alleles at a false discovery rate of 0.05. Roughly uniform sequencing depth across donors was assumed in presence/absence analyses, although this assumption may not hold. Compared with equally common non-associated chains, HLA-associated TCR beta chains in a later analysis were more clonally expanded and had lower generation probabilities. A group of highly shared sequence variants was considered likely to be a technical artifact of the sequencing pipeline. While some public TCRs were present in many individuals, most TCR sequences turned up only very rarely across donors. Linkage disequilibrium might explain the correlated functional status among segregating V segments, but an unknown experimental factor could not be excluded. In a later analysis, most CMV-associated TCR beta chains were found to appear HLA-restricted, with HLA associations seemingly driven largely by CMV exposure.

About this clone: Its antigen is currently not known. Per-nucleotide qualities are absent, and no much larger clonotype sits a single base away.

The CDR3 runs 13 amino acids, cysteine and phenylalanine included. Of all the DNA, just the CDR3 is kept, 39 bases in frame from base 1. CDR1 and CDR2 (SQVTM, ANQGSEA) derive from the germline V gene. Relative to germline, V is 3 bases shorter and J is 5 bases shorter, with 13 bases between their ends. The library was prepared using the immunoSEQ multiplex PCR assay. For the multiplex PCR, a mixture combining 60 forward primers for TCR Vbeta segments and 13 reverse primers for TCR Jbeta segments was used. The CDR3 region of rearranged TCR beta genes was amplified from genomic DNA with a multiplex PCR assay. The Illumina HiSeq System was used to sequence the amplified TCR beta libraries as 87-base-pair reads. The original pipeline was this. A later analysis tallied around 82 million unique TCR beta chains across the 666 repertoires, and about 12 million of those chains were shared by two or more donors. Raw reads were error-corrected and collapsed into unique sequences with a nearest-neighbor algorithm that merged closely related sequences to remove PCR and sequencing errors. V, D and J gene segments were assigned by aligning CDR3 sequences to IMGT reference sequences. For a sequence to be retained, a match of at least six nucleotides was required to both a V gene segment and a J gene segment. A rearrangement was called productive if the CDR3 had no stop codons and remained in frame with V and J, and every other rearrangement was called non-productive. Following IMGT convention, CDR3 was defined as the stretch from the second conserved V-encoded cysteine up to the conserved J-encoded phenylalanine. The earlier analysis of 450 to 750 of the donors excluded any sequence lacking an unambiguous match to a single V gene segment. An earlier analysis of roughly 590 of the donors called V segments functional above 56.7% productive rearrangements and segregating when the between-donor standard deviation exceeded 5%. To diagnose cytomegalovirus status from the catalog of TCR beta chain sequences, a statistical classification framework was built. A later analysis assigned V and J genes by comparing TCR nucleotide sequences with IMGT/GENE-DB human TR gene sequences. A later analysis assigned CDR3 sequences and most-parsimonious VDJ recombination scenarios with the TCRdist pipeline. A later analysis defined each TCR beta chain by its CDR3 amino acid sequence plus V-gene family, and excluded reads lacking a unique V-gene family. In a later analysis, around 600 highly shared, low-generation-probability nucleotide sequences were removed to address suspected cross-contamination and a sequencing artifact. A later analysis calculated a clonal expansion index for each public chain from normalized within-repertoire ranks of inferred template counts. In a later analysis, generation probabilities were computed with a VDJ recombination model fitted to out-of-frame rearrangements, and the resulting probabilities were checked against IGoR. In a later analysis, hypergeometric tests were used to score TCR-TCR, TCR-HLA and TCR-CMV co-occurrence, with a repertoire-size bias correction applied to TCR pairs. In a later analysis, false discovery rates were estimated by permuting HLA or CMV assignments 20 times. In a later analysis, co-occurring TCRs were grouped using DBSCAN, and TCRdist sequence similarity was added for clustering within HLA-allele-positive subsets. Repertoires with fewer than 30,000 or more than 120,000 public chains were left out of co-occurrence clustering, as were five repertoires with anomalous nucleotide sharing. In TCRdb, the immuneACCESS table is reduced to in-frame sequences with V and J assigned. These tables do not hold every clone; where another copy was compared, an unresolved V gene accounts for under half, and the others remain unexplained. V, J and clone size are taken as reported in that table, and D and trimming were inferred from the DNA itself. In all, the sample holds roughly 200,000 clones, and roughly four fifths of those were seen once. The ten largest clones capture over 1.5% of the sample.

Input material: PBMCs. The sequence is built from TRBV29-1 and TRBJ2-5; the D gene is possibly TRBD1, with 6 bases matching. This clonotype was sampled from a man aged 45-65 years in good health and CMV-seronegative. The CDR3 loop reads CSVDLAQGETQYF. The DNA sequence is as follows: TGCAGCGTTGATTTAGCCCAGGGGGAGACCCAGTACTTC.